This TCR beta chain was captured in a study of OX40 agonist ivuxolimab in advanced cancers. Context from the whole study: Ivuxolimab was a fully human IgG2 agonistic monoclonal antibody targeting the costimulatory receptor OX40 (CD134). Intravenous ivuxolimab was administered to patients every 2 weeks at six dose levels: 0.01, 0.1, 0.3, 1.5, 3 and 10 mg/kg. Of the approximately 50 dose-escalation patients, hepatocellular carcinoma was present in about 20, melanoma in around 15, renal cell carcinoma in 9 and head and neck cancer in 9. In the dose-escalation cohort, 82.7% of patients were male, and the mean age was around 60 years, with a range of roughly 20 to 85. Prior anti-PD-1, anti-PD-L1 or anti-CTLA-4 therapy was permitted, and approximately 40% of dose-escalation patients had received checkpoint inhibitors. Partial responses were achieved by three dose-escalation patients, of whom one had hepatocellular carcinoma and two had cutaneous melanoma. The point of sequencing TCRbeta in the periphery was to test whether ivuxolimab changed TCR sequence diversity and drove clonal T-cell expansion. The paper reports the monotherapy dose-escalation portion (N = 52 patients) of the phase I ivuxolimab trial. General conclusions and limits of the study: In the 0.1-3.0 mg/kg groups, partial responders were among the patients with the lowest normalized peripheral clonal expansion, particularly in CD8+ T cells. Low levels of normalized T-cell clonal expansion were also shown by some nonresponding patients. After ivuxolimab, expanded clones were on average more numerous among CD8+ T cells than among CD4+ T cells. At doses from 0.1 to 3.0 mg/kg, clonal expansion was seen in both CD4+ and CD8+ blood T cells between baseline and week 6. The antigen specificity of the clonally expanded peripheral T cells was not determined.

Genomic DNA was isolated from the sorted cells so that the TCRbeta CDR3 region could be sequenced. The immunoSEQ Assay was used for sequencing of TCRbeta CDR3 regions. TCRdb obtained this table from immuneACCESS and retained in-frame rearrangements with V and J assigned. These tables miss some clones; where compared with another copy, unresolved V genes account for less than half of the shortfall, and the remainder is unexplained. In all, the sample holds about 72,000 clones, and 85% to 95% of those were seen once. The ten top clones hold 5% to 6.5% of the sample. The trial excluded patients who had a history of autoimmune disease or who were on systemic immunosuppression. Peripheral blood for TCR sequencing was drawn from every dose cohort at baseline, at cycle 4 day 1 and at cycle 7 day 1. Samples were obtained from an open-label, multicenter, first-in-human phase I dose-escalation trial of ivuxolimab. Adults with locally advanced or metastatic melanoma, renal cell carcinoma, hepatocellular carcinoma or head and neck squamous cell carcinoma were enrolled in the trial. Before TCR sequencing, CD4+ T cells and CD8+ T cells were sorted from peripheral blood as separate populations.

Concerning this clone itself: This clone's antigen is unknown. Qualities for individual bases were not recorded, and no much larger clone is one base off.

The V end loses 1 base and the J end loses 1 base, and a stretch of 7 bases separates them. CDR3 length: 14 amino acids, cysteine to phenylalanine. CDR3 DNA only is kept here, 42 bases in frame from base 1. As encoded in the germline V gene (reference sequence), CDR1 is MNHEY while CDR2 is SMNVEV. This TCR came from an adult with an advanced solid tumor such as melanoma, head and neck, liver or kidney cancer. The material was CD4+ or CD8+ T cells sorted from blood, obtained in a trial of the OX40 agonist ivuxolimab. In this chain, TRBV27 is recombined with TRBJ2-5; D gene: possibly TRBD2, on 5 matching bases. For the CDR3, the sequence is CASSLLRAQETQYF. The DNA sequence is TGTGCCAGCAGTTTATTGAGGGCCCAAGAGACCCAGTACTTC.